The TCR beta chain described here comes from a study of beta chain features in type 1 diabetes. Study context: Across all samples, 100 million to 130 million sorted cells were examined.

Isolated RNA was reverse transcribed in full, so expressed TCRB transcripts were sequenced. Deep immunoSEQ sequencing covered naive, central memory and regulatory T cell samples. Here immunoSEQ multiplex PCR was the method, and the copy in TCRdb shows in-frame clones only, minus some. The sample includes roughly 160,000 clones, around 8% seen only once; the top ten take 0.45% to 0.6%. About this clone itself: Its antigen is unknown.

Study results and limitations: For patients, the naive, central memory and Treg TCRB repertoires appeared more alike than for healthy donors. Significant though moderate, a shortening of TCRB CDR3s appeared in all four CD4+ subsets of Type 1 diabetes patients.

The CDR3 covers 14 residues. Looked up from germline, CDR1 is SGHAT and CDR2 is FQNNGV. V lost 4 bases to trimming and J lost 6 bases; unmatched junction nucleotides: 6. The origin of this receptor is a woman between 18 and 29 years old with type 1 diabetes. The sample consisted of central memory CD4+ T cells from blood. The chain recombines TRBV11-2 with TRBJ2-7; TRBD1 matches at 10 bases. For the CDR3, the DNA is TGTGCCAGCAGCTCCGGGACAGGGGACCCCGAGCAGTACTTC. This gives the protein CASSSGTGDPEQYF.